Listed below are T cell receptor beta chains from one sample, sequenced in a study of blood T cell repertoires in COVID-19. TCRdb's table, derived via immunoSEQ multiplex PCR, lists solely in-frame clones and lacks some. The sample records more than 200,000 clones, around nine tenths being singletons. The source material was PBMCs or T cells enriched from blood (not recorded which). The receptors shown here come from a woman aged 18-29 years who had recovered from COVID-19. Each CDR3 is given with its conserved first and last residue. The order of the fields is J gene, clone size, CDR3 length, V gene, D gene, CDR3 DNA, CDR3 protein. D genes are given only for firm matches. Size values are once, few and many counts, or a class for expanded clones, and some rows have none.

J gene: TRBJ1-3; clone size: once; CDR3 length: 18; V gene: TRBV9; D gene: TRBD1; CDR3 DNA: TGTGCCAGCAGTGCTGGACAGGGCCCATCCTTCTCTGGAAACACCATATATTTT; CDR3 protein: CASSAGQGPSFSGNTIYF
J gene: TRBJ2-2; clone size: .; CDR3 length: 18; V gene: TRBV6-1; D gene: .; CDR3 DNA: TGTGCCAGCAGTGAATTTCTTTCCCGGGTAGCTAACACCGGGGAGCTGTTTTTT; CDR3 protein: CASSEFLSRVANTGELFF
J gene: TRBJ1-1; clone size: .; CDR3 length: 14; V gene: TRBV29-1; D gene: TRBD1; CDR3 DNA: TGCAGCGTTGAAATCGGGACAGGGTCTTCTGAAGCTTTCTTT; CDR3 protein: CSVEIGTGSSEAFF
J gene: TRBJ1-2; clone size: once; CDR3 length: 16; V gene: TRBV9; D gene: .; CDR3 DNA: TGTGCCAGCAGCGTAGCTACATCGGGAGTGAACTATGGCTACACCTTC; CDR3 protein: CASSVATSGVNYGYTF
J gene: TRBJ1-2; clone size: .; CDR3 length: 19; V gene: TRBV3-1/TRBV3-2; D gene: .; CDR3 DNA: TGTGCCAGCAGCCAAGGGCCCCCCGACCCGGAGGTTCCCGATTATGGCTACACCTTC; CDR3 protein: CASSQGPPDPEVPDYGYTF
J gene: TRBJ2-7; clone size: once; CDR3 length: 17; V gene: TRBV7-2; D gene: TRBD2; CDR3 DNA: TGTGCCAGCAGCTCCATTAGTGGGGGGGACCGCACCTACGAGCAGTACTTC; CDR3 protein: CASSSISGGDRTYEQYF
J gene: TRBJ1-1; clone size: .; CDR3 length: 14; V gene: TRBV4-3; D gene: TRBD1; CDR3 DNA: TGCGCCAGCAGCCCTGACAGGGGTAACACTGAAGCTTTCTTT; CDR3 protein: CASSPDRGNTEAFF
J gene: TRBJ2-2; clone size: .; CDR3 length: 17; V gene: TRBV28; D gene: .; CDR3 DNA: TGTGCCAGCAGGACCTTACAGCCATTCGCGAACACCGGGGAGCTGTTTTTT; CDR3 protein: CASRTLQPFANTGELFF
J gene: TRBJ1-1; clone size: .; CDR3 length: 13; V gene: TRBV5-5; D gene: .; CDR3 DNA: TGTGCCAGCAGCTTGGGCGGGAGCACTGAAGCTTTCTTT; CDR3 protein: CASSLGGSTEAFF
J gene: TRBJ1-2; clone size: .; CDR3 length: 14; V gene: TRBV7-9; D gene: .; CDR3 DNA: TGTGCCAGCAGCTTAGGACAGCGGGTTCAGGGCTACACCTTC; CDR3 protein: CASSLGQRVQGYTF
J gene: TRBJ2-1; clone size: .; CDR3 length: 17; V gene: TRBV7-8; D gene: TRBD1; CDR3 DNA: TGTGCCAGCAGAAGAGACCCGGGCGGACAGGGGATCGATGAGCAGTTCTTC; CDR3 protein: CASRRDPGGQGIDEQFF
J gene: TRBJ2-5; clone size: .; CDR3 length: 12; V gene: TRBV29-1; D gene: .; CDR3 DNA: TGCAGCGCCGCTCGAGCGGGAGAGACCCAGTACTTC; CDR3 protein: CSAARAGETQYF
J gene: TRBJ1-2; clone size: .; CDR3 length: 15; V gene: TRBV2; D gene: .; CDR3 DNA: TGTGCCAGCAGTGAAGCGGGCAGGGTAGGGTATGGCTACACCTTC; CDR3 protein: CASSEAGRVGYGYTF
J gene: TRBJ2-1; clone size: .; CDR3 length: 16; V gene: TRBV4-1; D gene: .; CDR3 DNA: TGCGCCAGCAGCCAAATCGGCAGGGCCCTGAGGAATGAGCAGTTCTTC; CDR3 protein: CASSQIGRALRNEQFF
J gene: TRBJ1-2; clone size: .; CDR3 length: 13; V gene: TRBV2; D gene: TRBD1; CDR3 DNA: TGTGCCAGCAGAAAAGGGACAGGGGATGGCTACACCTTC; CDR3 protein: CASRKGTGDGYTF
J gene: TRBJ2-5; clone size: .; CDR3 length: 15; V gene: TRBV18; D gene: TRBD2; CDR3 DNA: TGTGCCAGCTCACTTGGAAGCGGGGCGGGGGAGACCCAGTACTTC; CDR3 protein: CASSLGSGAGETQYF
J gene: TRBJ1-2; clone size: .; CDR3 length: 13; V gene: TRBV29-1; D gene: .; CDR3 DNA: TGCAGCGTTGAGTATCAGGGGAACTATGGCTACACCTTC; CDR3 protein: CSVEYQGNYGYTF
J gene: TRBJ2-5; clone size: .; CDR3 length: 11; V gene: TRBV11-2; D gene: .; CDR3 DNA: TGTGCCATCAACAACGCAGGTCACCCATACTTC; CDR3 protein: CAINNAGHPYF
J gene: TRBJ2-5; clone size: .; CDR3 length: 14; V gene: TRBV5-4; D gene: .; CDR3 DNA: TGTGCCAGCAGCTGGGGGGGGGCTCAAGAGACCCAGTACTTC; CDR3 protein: CASSWGGAQETQYF
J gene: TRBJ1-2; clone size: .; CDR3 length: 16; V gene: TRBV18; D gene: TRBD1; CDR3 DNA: TGTGCCAGCTCACCAATCGGAAACCGGGACAGGGATGGCTACACCTTC; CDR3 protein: CASSPIGNRDRDGYTF
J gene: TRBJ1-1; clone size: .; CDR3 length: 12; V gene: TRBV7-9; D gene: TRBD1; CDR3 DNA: TGTGCCAGCAGCTTATCAGGGGGCTCAGCTTTCTTT; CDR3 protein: CASSLSGGSAFF
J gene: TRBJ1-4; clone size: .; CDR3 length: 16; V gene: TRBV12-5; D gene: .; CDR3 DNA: TGTGCTAGTGGGGTCCTAGGGAGGCTCCGGAGCGAAAAACTGTTTTTT; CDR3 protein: CASGVLGRLRSEKLFF
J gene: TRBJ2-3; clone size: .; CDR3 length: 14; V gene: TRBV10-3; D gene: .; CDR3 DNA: TGTGCCATCAGGGGTGATACAGGCACAGATACGCAGTATTTT; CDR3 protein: CAIRGDTGTDTQYF
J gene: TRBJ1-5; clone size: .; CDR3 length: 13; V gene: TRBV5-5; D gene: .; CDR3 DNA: TGTGCCAGCAGCTTGCAGGGGCAACAGCCCCAGCATTTT; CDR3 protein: CASSLQGQQPQHF
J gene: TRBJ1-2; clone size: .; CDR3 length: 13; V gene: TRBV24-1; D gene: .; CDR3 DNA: TGTGCCACCAGTGATACCCAGGACTATGGCTACACCTTC; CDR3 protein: CATSDTQDYGYTF
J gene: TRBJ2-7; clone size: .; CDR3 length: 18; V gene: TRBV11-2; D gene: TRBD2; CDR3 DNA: TGTGCCAGCAGCTCCGGTCTAGCGGGAGGAACGGGGGGTTACGAGCAGTACTTC; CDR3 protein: CASSSGLAGGTGGYEQYF
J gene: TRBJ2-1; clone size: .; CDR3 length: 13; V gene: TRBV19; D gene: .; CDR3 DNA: TGTGCCACCGCCAAGGTGGGGGCCAATGAGCAGTTCTTC; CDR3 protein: CATAKVGANEQFF
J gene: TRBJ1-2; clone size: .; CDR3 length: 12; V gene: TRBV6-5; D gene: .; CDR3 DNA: TGTGCCAGCTCTAGGGGTGTAGATGGCTACACCTTC; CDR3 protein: CASSRGVDGYTF
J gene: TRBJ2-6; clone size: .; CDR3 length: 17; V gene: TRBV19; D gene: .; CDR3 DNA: TGTGCCAGTAGTAACAGGGATTCGCCCTCTGGGGCCAACGTCCTGACTTTC; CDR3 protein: CASSNRDSPSGANVLTF
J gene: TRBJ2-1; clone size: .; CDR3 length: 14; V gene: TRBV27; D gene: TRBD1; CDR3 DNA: TGTGCCAGCAGTTCCGACAGGGGGAGGGATGAGCAGTTCTTC; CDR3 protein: CASSSDRGRDEQFF
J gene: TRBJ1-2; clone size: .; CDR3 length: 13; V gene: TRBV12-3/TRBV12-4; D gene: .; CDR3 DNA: TGTGCCAGCAGCCACGACAGCAACTATGGCTACACCTTC; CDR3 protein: CASSHDSNYGYTF
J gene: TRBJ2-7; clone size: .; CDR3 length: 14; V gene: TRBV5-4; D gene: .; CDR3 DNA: TGTGCCAGCAGTTTAGCGGACTCTCCCTACGAGCAGTACTTC; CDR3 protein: CASSLADSPYEQYF
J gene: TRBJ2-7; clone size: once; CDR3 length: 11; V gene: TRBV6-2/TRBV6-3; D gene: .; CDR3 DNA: TGTGCCAGCAGCCCCGCCTACGAGCAGTACTTC; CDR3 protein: CASSPAYEQYF
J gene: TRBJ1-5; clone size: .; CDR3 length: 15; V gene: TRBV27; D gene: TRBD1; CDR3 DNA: TGTGCCAGCAGTTCAGGGACAGGGCAAAATCAGCCCCAGCATTTT; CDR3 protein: CASSSGTGQNQPQHF
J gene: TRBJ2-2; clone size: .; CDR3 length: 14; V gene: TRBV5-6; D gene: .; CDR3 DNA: TGTGCCAGCAGCTTGGGGACAGCGTCAGGGGAGCTGTTTTTT; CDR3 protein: CASSLGTASGELFF
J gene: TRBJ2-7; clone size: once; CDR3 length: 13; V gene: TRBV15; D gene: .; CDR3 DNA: TGTGCCACCAGCAGGGGCATCTCCTACGAGCAGTACTTC; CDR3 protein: CATSRGISYEQYF
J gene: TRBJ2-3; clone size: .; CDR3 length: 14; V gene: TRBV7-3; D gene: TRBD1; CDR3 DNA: TGTGCCAGCAGCTTACAGGGGGCAAAGGATACGCAGTATTTT; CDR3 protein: CASSLQGAKDTQYF
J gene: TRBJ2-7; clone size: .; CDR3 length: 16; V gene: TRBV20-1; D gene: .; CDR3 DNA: TGCAGTGCTAGTGTATTCAGCGGGCGCCTTACCTACGAGCAGTACTTC; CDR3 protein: CSASVFSGRLTYEQYF
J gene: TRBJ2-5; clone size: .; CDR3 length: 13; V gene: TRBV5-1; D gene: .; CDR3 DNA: TGCGCCAGCAGCGGTCAGGGTTCGGAGACCCAGTACTTC; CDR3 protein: CASSGQGSETQYF
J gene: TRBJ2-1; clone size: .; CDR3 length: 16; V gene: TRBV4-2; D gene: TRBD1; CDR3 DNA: TGTGCCAGCAGCCAAGAAACCCGGACAGGACGGAATGAGCAGTTCTTC; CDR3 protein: CASSQETRTGRNEQFF
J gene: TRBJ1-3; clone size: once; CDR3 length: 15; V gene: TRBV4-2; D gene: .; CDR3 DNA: TGTGCCAGCAGCCAATCGGGGAACTCTGGAAACACCATATATTTT; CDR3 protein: CASSQSGNSGNTIYF
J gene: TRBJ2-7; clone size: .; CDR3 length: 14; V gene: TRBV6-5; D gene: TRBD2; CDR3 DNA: TGTGCCAGCACCAAGCGGGAGGGCCTCTACGAGCAGTACTTC; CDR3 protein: CASTKREGLYEQYF
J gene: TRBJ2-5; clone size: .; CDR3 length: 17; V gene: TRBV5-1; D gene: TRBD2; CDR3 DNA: TGCGCCAGCAGCTTGGCCGCTATAACTAGCGGCCAAGAGACCCAGTACTTC; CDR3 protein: CASSLAAITSGQETQYF
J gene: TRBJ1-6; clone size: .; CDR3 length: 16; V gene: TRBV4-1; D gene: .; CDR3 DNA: TGCGCCAGCAGCCAAGAAGTGACGGACAGAAATTCACCCCTCCACTTT; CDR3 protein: CASSQEVTDRNSPLHF
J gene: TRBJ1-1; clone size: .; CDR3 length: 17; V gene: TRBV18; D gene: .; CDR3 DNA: TGTGCCAGCTCACGAGACCTGTCGGGTCAGATGAACACTGAAGCTTTCTTT; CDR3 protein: CASSRDLSGQMNTEAFF
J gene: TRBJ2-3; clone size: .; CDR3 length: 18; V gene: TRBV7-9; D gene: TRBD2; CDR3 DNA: TGTGCCAGCAGCAACACGTTTTCCCCGGGGGGACTAACTAATACGCAGTATTTT; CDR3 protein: CASSNTFSPGGLTNTQYF
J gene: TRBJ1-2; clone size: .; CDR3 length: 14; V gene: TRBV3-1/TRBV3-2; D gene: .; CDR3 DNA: TGTGCCAGCAGCCATCCGACAGAGGCCTATGGCTACACCTTC; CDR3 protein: CASSHPTEAYGYTF
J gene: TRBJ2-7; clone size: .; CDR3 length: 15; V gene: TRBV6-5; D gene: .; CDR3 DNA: TGTGCCAGCAAACGGAGCGGGACAAAGTTCTACGAGCAGTACTTC; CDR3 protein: CASKRSGTKFYEQYF
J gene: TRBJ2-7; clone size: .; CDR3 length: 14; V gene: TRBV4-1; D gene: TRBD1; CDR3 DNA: TGCGCCAGCAGCCAGACGACAGGGATCTACGAGCAGTACTTC; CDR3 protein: CASSQTTGIYEQYF
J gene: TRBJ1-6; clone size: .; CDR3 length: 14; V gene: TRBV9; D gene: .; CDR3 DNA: TGTGCCAGCAGCGTTAGACGGGATAATTCACCCCTCCACTTT; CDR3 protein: CASSVRRDNSPLHF
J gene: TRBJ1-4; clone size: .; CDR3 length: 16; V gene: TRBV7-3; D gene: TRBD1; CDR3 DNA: TGTGCCAGCAGCCAACCGGGACAGGGGAAATGGGAAAAACTGTTTTTT; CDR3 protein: CASSQPGQGKWEKLFF
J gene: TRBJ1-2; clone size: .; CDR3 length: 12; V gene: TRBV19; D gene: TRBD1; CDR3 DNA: TGTGCCAGTACTGACAGGGACATCGGCTACACCTTC; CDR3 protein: CASTDRDIGYTF
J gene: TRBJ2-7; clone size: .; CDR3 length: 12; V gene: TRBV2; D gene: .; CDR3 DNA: TGTGCCAGCAGGGGGGGTTATAACGAGCAGTACTTC; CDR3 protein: CASRGGYNEQYF
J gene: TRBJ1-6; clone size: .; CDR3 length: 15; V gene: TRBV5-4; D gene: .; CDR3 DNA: TGTGCCAGCAGCGAGGACGTAGGACAGAATTCACCCCTCCACTTT; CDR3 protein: CASSEDVGQNSPLHF
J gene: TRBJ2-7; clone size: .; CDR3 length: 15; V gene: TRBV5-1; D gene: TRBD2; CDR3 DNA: TGCGCCAGCAGCTTGCGGGAGGGGGTCTCCTACGAGCAGTACTTC; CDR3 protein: CASSLREGVSYEQYF
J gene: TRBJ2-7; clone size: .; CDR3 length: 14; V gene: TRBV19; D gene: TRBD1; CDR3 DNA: TGTGCCAGTAGTATAGGGACAGGGCCCTACGAGCAGTACTTC; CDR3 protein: CASSIGTGPYEQYF